One TCR beta chain is described in this entry. The antigen is not known. These data originate in a study of T cell therapy after organ transplantation. Across the whole study: T cells were expanded about 2 weeks with 30 CMV class I/II epitopes.

Looked up from germline, CDR1 is SGHRS and CDR2 is YFSETQ. This CDR3 spans 16 amino acids. Study-wide results and caveats: Nonresponders had marked pretherapy clonal expansions and little post-therapy change.

The repertoire was sequenced with immunoSEQ multiplex PCR; TCRdb's copy has only in-frame clones and lacks some. The table records 44,000 or so clones, approximately 94% of them present only once. This TCR derives from a human patient who had received a solid organ transplant and had CMV disease. The sample was CD8+ T cells from blood, taken before autologous CMV-specific T cell therapy. The chain uses TRBV5-1 and TRBJ2-5; tentative D call: TRBD2 (6 bases). Gene TRBJ2-7 matches the end of the DNA better, so the J call may be wrong. CDR3 coding DNA: TGCGCCAGCAGCCCCCCGGGCGGGGTAAACTATCGCGAGCAGTACTTC. This codes for CASSPPGGVNYREQYF.